The text below deals with one T cell receptor beta chain. The data belong to a study of OX40 agonist ivuxolimab in advanced cancers. The assay was immunoSEQ multiplex PCR, and TCRdb's table has in-frame clones only and misses some. This sample carries around 80,000 clones, approximately 89% of them seen once, and the ten largest clones take approximately 0.2%. Sequencing used CD4+ or CD8+ T cells sorted from blood, obtained in a trial of the OX40 agonist ivuxolimab. The clonotype comes from an adult with an advanced solid tumor such as melanoma, head and neck, liver or kidney cancer.

For the CDR3, the DNA is TGTGCCAGCAGTTTCCAGGACAGGGTGGCTGAAGCTTTCTTT. It codes for CASSFQDRVAEAFF. This chain joins TRBV6-5 and TRBJ1-1, with 8 nucleotides matching TRBD1. Germline V gene sequence: CDR1 MNHEY, CDR2 SVGAGI. CDR3 length: 14 residues. V shed 4 bases, J shed 6 bases, and the junction held 7 bases outside the gene matches.